A selection of T cell receptor beta chains follows, all from one sample in a study of human T cells and chemical hapten exposure. TCRdb used MiXCR to reprocess the RACE reads, holding one entry per CDR3 protein. This table holds tens of thousands of distinct CDR3 sequences, around 7% found once. Sequencing was performed on whole blood, taken in connection with sensitization to the hapten diphenylcyclopropenone (DPC). The origin of the receptors is a woman in her twenties or thirties with alopecia areata. Some clones in this sample may be carry-over from other donors' samples. Each CDR3 is given with its conserved first and last residue. A D gene is named only where the DNA matches it firmly. Clone size is not always given. Where it is, it says once, few, many or a class for expanded clones.

D: TRBD2
size: many
V: TRBV3-1
length: 14
J: TRBJ2-1
CDR3: CASSLRGGYNEQFF
DNA: TGTGCCAGCAGCCTCCGGGGGGGGTACAATGAGCAGTTCTTC

D: TRBD1
size: many
V: TRBV20-1
length: 15
J: TRBJ2-7
CDR3: CSARTGTGGSYEQYF
DNA: TGCAGTGCTCGAACGGGGACAGGAGGTTCCTACGAGCAGTACTTC

D: TRBD1
size: many
V: TRBV30
length: 13
J: TRBJ2-1
CDR3: CAWSSRGLGEQFF
DNA: TGTGCCTGGAGTAGCAGGGGGTTGGGTGAGCAGTTCTTC

D: .
size: many
V: TRBV5-1
length: 14
J: TRBJ1-5
CDR3: CASSNGGQNQPQHF
DNA: TGCGCCAGCAGCAATGGTGGTCAAAATCAGCCCCAGCATTTT

D: TRBD1
size: many
V: TRBV20-1
length: 13
J: TRBJ2-7
CDR3: CSARADRDYEQYF
DNA: TGCAGTGCTAGAGCTGACAGGGATTACGAGCAGTACTTC

D: .
size: few
V: TRBV5-1
length: 16
J: TRBJ2-3
CDR3: CASSLVGAASQDTQYF
DNA: TGCGCCAGCAGCTTGGTAGGGGCGGCCTCACAAGATACGCAGTATTTT

D: TRBD2
size: few
V: TRBV25-1
length: 16
J: TRBJ2-5
CDR3: CASSEDGVSGAETQYF
DNA: TGTGCCAGCAGTGAAGACGGGGTTAGCGGGGCAGAGACCCAGTACTTC

D: .
size: many
V: TRBV6-5
length: 18
J: TRBJ1-5
CDR3: CASSSPYAHIKSNQPQHF
DNA: TGTGCCAGCAGCTCGCCGTATGCCCACATTAAGAGCAATCAGCCCCAGCATTTT

D: .
size: .
V: TRBV27
length: 13
J: TRBJ1-6
CDR3: CASSFGGHSPLHF
DNA: TGTGCCAGCAGTTTTGGGGGGCATTCACCCCTCCACTTT

D: .
size: many
V: TRBV6-2/TRBV6-3
length: 12
J: TRBJ2-3
CDR3: CASSPNTDTQYF
DNA: TGTGCCAGCTCACCTAACACAGATACGCAGTATTTT

D: .
size: .
V: TRBV3-1
length: 12
J: TRBJ1-4
CDR3: CATSGPYEKLFF
DNA: TGTGCCACCTCGGGACCGTATGAAAAACTGTTTTTT

D: .
size: many
V: TRBV7-2
length: 17
J: TRBJ1-3
CDR3: CASSLLIAGFTGNTIYF
DNA: TGTGCCAGCAGCTTATTGATTGCAGGATTTACTGGAAACACCATATATTTT

D: .
size: many
V: TRBV29-1
length: 13
J: TRBJ1-5
CDR3: CSVVFAGNQPQHF
DNA: TGCAGCGTTGTTTTCGCGGGCAATCAGCCCCAGCATTTT

D: .
size: few
V: TRBV19
length: 12
J: TRBJ1-1
CDR3: CASSLDTRLAFF
DNA: TGTGCCAGTAGTCTAGACACCCGGTTGGCTTTCTTT

D: TRBD1
size: .
V: TRBV11-2
length: 18
J: TRBJ1-6
CDR3: CASSLVARDRAYNSPLHF
DNA: TGTGCCAGCAGCTTAGTAGCCCGGGACAGGGCCTATAATTCACCCCTCCACTTT

D: .
size: many
V: TRBV7-2
length: 13
J: TRBJ2-6
CDR3: CASIFLGANVLTF
DNA: TGTGCCAGCATCTTCTTGGGGGCCAACGTCCTGACTTTC

D: TRBD1
size: many
V: TRBV6-5
length: 16
J: TRBJ1-2
CDR3: CASSYSFGTGGIGYTF
DNA: TGTGCCAGCAGTTACTCGTTCGGGACAGGGGGTATTGGCTACACCTTC

D: .
size: many
V: TRBV20-1
length: 12
J: TRBJ1-5
CDR3: CSASTGNPPQHF
DNA: TGCAGTGCTAGTACCGGGAATCCGCCCCAGCATTTT

D: .
size: many
V: TRBV11-1
length: 14
J: TRBJ2-1
CDR3: CASSLSGKLNEQFF
DNA: TGTGCCAGCAGCTTGTCCGGGAAGTTAAATGAGCAGTTCTTC

D: TRBD1
size: many
V: TRBV6-1
length: 17
J: TRBJ2-5
CDR3: CASSERGTGGAGETQYF
DNA: TGTGCCAGCAGTGAACGGGGGACAGGGGGCGCGGGGGAGACCCAGTACTTC

D: .
size: .
V: TRBV2
length: 13
J: TRBJ1-2
CDR3: CASSDMEKGGYTF
DNA: TGTGCCAGCAGTGATATGGAAAAGGGGGGCTACACCTTC

D: TRBD2
size: many
V: TRBV4-1
length: 17
J: TRBJ2-3
CDR3: CASSQDAGLASTDTQYF
DNA: TGCGCCAGCAGCCAAGATGCGGGACTAGCATCCACAGATACGCAGTATTTT

D: .
size: many
V: TRBV20-1
length: 14
J: TRBJ1-2
CDR3: CSAQAGGAVYGYTF
DNA: TGCAGTGCCCAAGCGGGGGGCGCGGTCTATGGCTACACCTTC

D: TRBD1
size: many
V: TRBV5-4
length: 16
J: TRBJ2-1
CDR3: CASSGGGRGPSNEQFF
DNA: TGTGCCAGCAGCGGGGGAGGCAGGGGGCCTTCTAATGAGCAGTTCTTC

D: .
size: .
V: TRBV19
length: 13
J: TRBJ1-5
CDR3: CASSLQANQPQHF
DNA: TGTGCCAGTAGTCTGCAGGCCAATCAGCCCCAGCATTTT

D: .
size: many
V: TRBV2
length: 16
J: TRBJ1-6
CDR3: CASTPQGKATNSPLHF
DNA: TGTGCCAGCACCCCCCAGGGAAAAGCTACTAATTCACCCCTCCACTTT

D: .
size: many
V: TRBV6-2/TRBV6-3
length: 14
J: TRBJ2-1
CDR3: CASRSRDPRREQFF
DNA: TGTGCCAGCAGAAGTCGGGACCCGCGGCGTGAGCAGTTCTTC

D: TRBD1
size: .
V: TRBV19
length: 19
J: TRBJ2-2
CDR3: CASSSGQGILEQVSGELFF
DNA: TGTGCCAGTAGTTCGGGACAGGGGATATTGGAACAGGTTTCCGGGGAGCTGTTTTTT

D: .
size: many
V: TRBV5-1
length: 15
J: TRBJ2-2
CDR3: CASSLEGANTGELFF
DNA: TGCGCCAGCAGCTTGGAGGGTGCGAACACCGGGGAGCTGTTTTTT

D: .
size: many
V: TRBV30
length: 11
J: TRBJ1-1
CDR3: CAWSGMGEAFF
DNA: TGTGCCTGGAGTGGGATGGGTGAAGCTTTCTTT

D: .
size: many
V: TRBV30
length: 12
J: TRBJ1-3
CDR3: CAWSLSGNTIYF
DNA: TGTGCCTGGAGTCTCTCTGGAAACACCATATATTTT

D: .
size: many
V: TRBV30
length: 15
J: TRBJ1-6
CDR3: CAWMISGSVYSPLHF
DNA: TGTGCCTGGATGATCTCGGGATCCGTCTATTCACCCCTCCACTTT

D: .
size: many
V: TRBV6-1
length: 15
J: TRBJ1-5
CDR3: CASSEWDGGNQPQHF
DNA: TGTGCCAGCAGTGAATGGGACGGCGGCAATCAGCCCCAGCATTTT

D: TRBD1
size: .
V: TRBV7-6
length: 19
J: TRBJ1-4
CDR3: CASSETGVWEIAGNEKLFF
DNA: TGTGCCAGCAGCGAGACAGGGGTTTGGGAGATAGCGGGTAATGAAAAACTGTTTTTT

D: TRBD1
size: many
V: TRBV24-1
length: 14
J: TRBJ2-3
CDR3: CATSGDRGTDTQYF
DNA: TGTGCCACCAGCGGAGACAGGGGCACAGATACGCAGTATTTT

D: TRBD1
size: few
V: TRBV6-6
length: 14
J: TRBJ1-4
CDR3: CASSSAGGGEKLFF
DNA: TGTGCCAGCAGTTCAGCGGGAGGGGGCGAAAAACTGTTTTTT

D: TRBD1
size: many
V: TRBV5-1
length: 16
J: TRBJ2-3
CDR3: CASSIQGARGTDTQYF
DNA: TGCGCCAGCAGCATACAGGGGGCTCGAGGCACAGATACGCAGTATTTT

D: .
size: .
V: TRBV10-2
length: 15
J: TRBJ1-2
CDR3: CASSDLISGGHGYTF
DNA: TGCGCCAGCAGTGATTTGATTTCCGGGGGGCATGGCTACACCTTC

D: .
size: many
V: TRBV15
length: 14
J: TRBJ1-6
CDR3: CATSRDSGRSPLHF
DNA: TGTGCCACCAGCAGAGATTCGGGCAGGTCACCCCTCCACTTT

D: .
size: many
V: TRBV20-1
length: 14
J: TRBJ2-7
CDR3: CSASNSASSYEQYF
DNA: TGCAGTGCTAGTAACTCCGCTAGCTCCTACGAGCAGTACTTC

D: .
size: many
V: TRBV5-6
length: 11
J: TRBJ2-4
CDR3: CASSAANIQYF
DNA: TGTGCCAGCAGCGCGGCTAACATTCAGTACTTC

D: .
size: .
V: TRBV7-2
length: 13
J: TRBJ1-1
CDR3: CASSFQINTEAFF
DNA: TGTGCCAGCAGCTTCCAGATTAACACTGAAGCTTTCTTT

D: TRBD1
size: many
V: TRBV5-1
length: 15
J: TRBJ1-4
CDR3: CASSLGTGVYEKLFF
DNA: TGCGCCAGCAGCTTGGGAACAGGGGTGTATGAAAAACTGTTTTTT

D: TRBD1
size: few
V: TRBV6-5
length: 12
J: TRBJ1-1
CDR3: CASKTGGTEAFF
DNA: TGTGCCAGCAAGACAGGGGGGACTGAAGCTTTCTTT

D: .
size: many
V: TRBV3-1
length: 14
J: TRBJ1-3
CDR3: CASSPGTSGNTIYF
DNA: TGTGCCAGCAGCCCAGGGACCTCTGGAAACACCATATATTTT

D: TRBD2
size: many
V: TRBV20-1
length: 13
J: TRBJ2-1
CDR3: CSAIFSGGRQLFF
DNA: TGCAGTGCCATTTTCAGCGGGGGGCGGCAGCTGTTCTTC

D: .
size: many
V: TRBV5-4
length: 14
J: TRBJ2-7
CDR3: CASSLSRNAYEQYF
DNA: TGTGCCAGCAGCTTGAGTCGGAACGCCTACGAGCAGTACTTC

D: .
size: many
V: TRBV20-1
length: 16
J: TRBJ1-6
CDR3: CSARDVAVQYNSPLHF
DNA: TGCAGTGCTAGAGATGTCGCCGTACAGTATAATTCACCCCTCCACTTT

D: TRBD2
size: many
V: TRBV7-3
length: 15
J: TRBJ2-1
CDR3: CASSLVASGVGEQFF
DNA: TGTGCCAGCAGCTTAGTGGCTAGCGGGGTAGGTGAGCAGTTCTTC

D: .
size: many
V: TRBV6-6
length: 14
J: TRBJ2-7
CDR3: CATRFWGQVYEQYF
DNA: TGTGCCACCCGGTTCTGGGGGCAGGTCTACGAGCAGTACTTC

D: .
size: many
V: TRBV6-1
length: 16
J: TRBJ1-2
CDR3: CATVSAGTPFNYGYTF
DNA: TGTGCCACCGTAAGCGCCGGGACACCTTTTAACTATGGCTACACCTTC